This record looks at one T cell receptor (beta chain) sequence and its context. Assay used: immunoSEQ multiplex PCR; TCRdb lists only in-frame clones, some missing. Here the sample spans approximately 100,000 clones, 92% being singletons. V lost 3 bases, J lost 6 bases, and 7 bases lay in between. The CDR3 length is 11 residues. CDR1 is GTSNPN, CDR2 SVGIG, per germline (reference sequence). This entry belongs to a study of siplizumab effects on memory and regulatory T cells. This sequence originates from a human donor in good health. Input material: Tregs sorted from blood. The rearrangement uses TRBV30 and TRBJ2-3, with unresolved D. The CDR3 sequence is CAWSVKDTQYF. The CDR3 nucleotides are TGTGCCTGGAGCGTTAAGGATACGCAGTATTTT.